This entry lists 3 T cell receptor beta chains sequenced from one sample in a study of cytomegalovirus exposure and HLA in healthy donors. PCR primers comprised 60 Vbeta and 13 Jbeta primers. Using immunoSEQ multiplex PCR, the repertoire was profiled, and TCRdb retains in-frame clones only, with some absent. This sample yields around 100,000 clones, of which 65% to 85% are seen a single time; 19% belongs to the top ten. The sequenced material came from PBMCs. The receptors stem from a woman aged 55-70 years in good health and CMV-seropositive.

This chain joins TRBV18 and TRBJ2-7; 10 nucleotides match TRBD1. Per the germline V gene, CDR1 is KGHSH and CDR2 is LQKENI. The V and J ends lost 5 bases and 0 bases, in that order; junction bases with no gene match: 4. This CDR3 comprises 15 residues. The CDR3 loop is CASSTGQGVSYEQYF. CDR3 sequence (DNA): TGTGCCAGCTCAACAGGACAGGGGGTCTCCTACGAGCAGTACTTC.

The chain joins TRBV4-1 to TRBJ2-1, with TRBD2 matching 10 bases. Germline CDR1 reads MGHRA; CDR2 reads YSYEKL. The CDR3 extends over 17 amino acids. Germline trimming cut 0 bases from V and 5 bases from J; bases unmatched to any gene: 7. The CDR3 sequence is CASSQESGLAVNNEQFF. DNA for the CDR3: TGCGCCAGCAGCCAAGAGAGCGGACTAGCGGTTAACAATGAGCAGTTCTTC.

The CDR3 loop reads CASSESLGTGAELFF. The CDR3 DNA is TGCGCCAGCAGTGAGTCACTGGGGACAGGGGCAGAACTGTTTTTT. V usage is TRBV10-1 and J usage is TRBJ1-4, with 10 bases identical to TRBD1. The CDR3 runs 15 residues. V shed 0 bases and J 12 bases; nucleotides not matched to a gene: 7. Germline CDR1 reads WNHNN; CDR2 reads SYGVQD (reference sequence).